This T cell receptor (beta chain) was sequenced in a study of blood T cell repertoires in COVID-19. About the study: There were acute and convalescent COVID-19 samples, and they came from the United States, Italy and Spain. The analysed material was cDNA or gDNA that came from T cells, B-cell-depleted T cells, or PBMCs.

Per the original methods: Counts of nucleated cells, estimated from reference gene primer amplification, were obtained. Data came from immunoSEQ multiplex PCR; TCRdb stores just in-frame clones and leaves some out. V and J calls and clone size follow that table, whereas D and trimming were derived from the DNA. The sample has tens of thousands of clones; 85% to 95% are singletons. This receptor was obtained from a human donor in a cohort sampled during active COVID-19. Specimen: peripheral blood.

The CDR3: CATTVGDTEAFF. CDR3 nucleotide sequence: TGTGCCACCACTGTAGGGGACACTGAAGCTTTCTTT. V usage is TRBV19 and J usage is TRBJ1-1; the D gene is possibly TRBD1 (5 bases). The length of the CDR3 is 12 residues. The germline gives CDR1 LNHDA, CDR2 SQIVND (reference sequence). Trimming cost V 10 bases and J 3 bases, with 12 bases left between them. The variable domain in full, with the rest retrieved from reference TRBV19 and TRBJ1-1, is DGGITQSPKYLFRKEGQNVTLSCEQNLNHDAMYWYRQDPGQGLRLIYYSQIVNDFQKGDIAEGYSVSREKKESFPLTVTSAQKNPTAFYLCATTVGDTEAFFGQGTRLTVV.